These T cell receptor beta chains were read from a single sample in a study of blood T cell repertoires in COVID-19. TCRdb's table, derived via immunoSEQ multiplex PCR, lists solely in-frame clones and lacks some. The sample has 410,000 or so clones, roughly 90% seen once. Sequenced: peripheral blood. These receptors were taken from a woman aged 25 to 45 with active or convalescent COVID-19. Each CDR3 is given with its conserved first and last residue. A D gene is named only where the DNA matches it firmly. Size is omitted from some rows. Given values are once, few, many or a class for expanded clones.

.,TRBJ1-6,TRBV5-1,TRBD1,TGCGCCAGCAGCGAAGGGACAGGGGGCGAAGTATCCTATAATTCACCCCTCCACTTT,CASSEGTGGEVSYNSPLHF
.,TRBJ2-7,TRBV7-9,TRBD2,TGTGCCAGCAGCTTAGCGCCAGCGGGAGGATCCTACGAGCAGTACTTC,CASSLAPAGGSYEQYF
.,TRBJ1-1,TRBV27,.,TGTGCCAGCAGCGGGGGCACTGAAGCTTTCTTT,CASSGGTEAFF
.,TRBJ1-3,TRBV11-2,TRBD1,TGTGCCAGCAGCGCGGGACAGGACCCTGGAAACACCATATATTTT,CASSAGQDPGNTIYF
.,TRBJ2-5,TRBV5-6,.,TGTGCCAGCAGCTTGGAGCGACTACAAGAGACCCAGTACTTC,CASSLERLQETQYF
.,TRBJ1-5,TRBV6-1,.,TGTGCCAGCAGTGAACGGGGGTACAATCAGCCCCAGCATTTT,CASSERGYNQPQHF
.,TRBJ1-1,TRBV9,.,TGTGCCAGCAGAGCAGGGGTCACTGAAGCTTTCTTT,CASRAGVTEAFF
.,TRBJ1-1,TRBV15,.,TGTGCCACCAGCATCAGTGGGGGGTTGAGCACTGAAGCTTTCTTT,CATSISGGLSTEAFF
.,TRBJ2-1,TRBV3-1/TRBV3-2,.,TGTGCCAGCAGCCCTGGCGAGGCAGCCCAGTTCTTC,CASSPGEAAQFF
.,TRBJ2-2,TRBV24-1,.,TGTGCCACCAGTGATTCCCTGCGAAACACCGGGGAGCTGTTTTTT,CATSDSLRNTGELFF
.,TRBJ2-6,TRBV27,.,TGTGCCAGCAGCCTCTCTGGGGCCAACGTCCTGACTTTC,CASSLSGANVLTF
.,TRBJ1-4,TRBV5-6,.,TGTGCCAGCAGCTTGCGGGGGGAAAAACTGTTTTTT,CASSLRGEKLFF
.,TRBJ1-1,TRBV15,.,TGTGCCACCAGCAGTGAAACAGGGTTTAGGAACACTGAAGCTTTCTTT,CATSSETGFRNTEAFF
.,TRBJ1-1,TRBV5-1,.,TGCGCCAGCAGCTTGGGGGCCGGAAACACTGAAGCTTTCTTT,CASSLGAGNTEAFF
.,TRBJ1-5,TRBV18,.,TGTGCCAGCTCTCTCAAGCAGGATCAGCCCCAGCATTTT,CASSLKQDQPQHF
.,TRBJ2-3,TRBV9,TRBD2,TGTGCCAGCAGCGCCGGGGGGACTCTGGGTTTGGATACGCAGTATTTT,CASSAGGTLGLDTQYF
.,TRBJ2-2,TRBV7-9,TRBD1,TGTGCCAGCAGCTTACCCCTGACAGGGGTGCCCGGGGAGCTGTTTTTT,CASSLPLTGVPGELFF
.,TRBJ1-1,TRBV18,.,TGTGCCAGCTCACCAGGTTGGCAGGGGAATACTGAAGCTTTCTTT,CASSPGWQGNTEAFF
.,TRBJ2-3,TRBV5-1,TRBD2,TGCGCCAGCAGCTTGCCCCTAGCGGGAGGGTCGGATACGCAGTATTTT,CASSLPLAGGSDTQYF
.,TRBJ2-1,TRBV19,.,TGTGCCAGTAGTATAGTGGAGCTGAATGAGCAGTTCTTC,CASSIVELNEQFF
once,TRBJ1-1,TRBV5-4,.,TGTGCCAGCAGCTTGGAACAGGGAAACACTGAAGCTTTCTTT,CASSLEQGNTEAFF
.,TRBJ2-5,TRBV24-1,.,TGTGCCACCAGTGATGGGGGGCAAGAGACCCAGTACTTC,CATSDGGQETQYF
.,TRBJ1-4,TRBV5-5,.,TGTGCCAGCAGCCGAACAGAGACTAATGAAAAACTGTTTTTT,CASSRTETNEKLFF
.,TRBJ1-5,TRBV4-1,.,TGCGCCAGCAGCGCCCAGAGGTATAGCAATCAGCCCCAGCATTTT,CASSAQRYSNQPQHF
.,TRBJ2-4,TRBV18,.,TGTGCCAGCTCAAAACTAGATACCATTCAGTACTTC,CASSKLDTIQYF
.,TRBJ1-1,TRBV7-9,TRBD1,TGTGCCAGCCTACGGCTCCCAGGGGGAATGACTGAAGCTTTCTTT,CASLRLPGGMTEAFF
.,TRBJ1-1,TRBV29-1,.,TGCAGCGTTGTGACAACTAACACTGAAGCTTTCTTT,CSVVTTNTEAFF
.,TRBJ2-5,TRBV7-2,TRBD2,TGTGCCAGCAGCTTTACCCTTCCGCGGGAGATTTCGGAAGAGACCCAGTACTTC,CASSFTLPREISEETQYF
.,TRBJ1-2,TRBV5-8,.,TGTGCCAGCAGCTTGGTCTTGATCGGTACCTTC,CASSLVLIGTF
.,TRBJ1-2,TRBV10-3,.,TGTGCCATCAGTGAGCTCAGCGCGTCTTGGGGGGGCTATGGCTACACCTTC,CAISELSASWGGYGYTF
.,TRBJ1-2,TRBV27,TRBD1,TGTGCCAGCACCAAAGGTTACGGGACAGGGATCTATGGCTACACCTTC,CASTKGYGTGIYGYTF
.,TRBJ2-5,TRBV19,TRBD1,TGTGCCAGTAGTGTACAGGGGTCAGAGACCCAGTACTTC,CASSVQGSETQYF
.,TRBJ2-6,TRBV19,.,TGTGCCAGTAGTATAGGCGGAACTGGGGCCAACGTCCTGACTTTC,CASSIGGTGANVLTF
.,TRBJ2-7,TRBV7-9,TRBD1,TGTGCCAGCAGCCCGACGACAGGGCCCTACGAGCAGTACTTC,CASSPTTGPYEQYF
many,TRBJ2-6,TRBV4-1,TRBD1,TGCGCCAGCAGCCCTGGGACAGCTGGGGCCAACGTCCTGACTTTC,CASSPGTAGANVLTF
.,TRBJ1-1,TRBV12-3/TRBV12-4,.,TGTGCCAGCAGTTTAGAGCTGAACACTGAAGCTTTCTTT,CASSLELNTEAFF
.,TRBJ2-7,TRBV5-1,.,TGCGCCAGCAGCTTGGCAGGGTCCGGCTACGAGCAGTACTTC,CASSLAGSGYEQYF
.,TRBJ2-7,TRBV18,.,TGTGCCAGCTCACAAACCGGGACTGTTTTCTACGAGCAGTACTTC,CASSQTGTVFYEQYF
.,TRBJ1-2,TRBV27,.,TGTGCCAGCAGTTCGGGTTCCCGCGGCTATGGCTACACCTTC,CASSSGSRGYGYTF
.,TRBJ2-7,TRBV3-1/TRBV3-2,.,TGTGCCAGCAGGCGGGGACTTGGGGTCTACGAGCAGTACTTC,CASRRGLGVYEQYF
.,TRBJ1-5,TRBV20-1,.,TGCAGTGCTAGTACGGGCAATCAGCCCCAGCATTTT,CSASTGNQPQHF
.,TRBJ1-5,TRBV27,TRBD1,TGTGCCAGCGGTCAGACAGGGTCTCAGCCCCAGCATTTT,CASGQTGSQPQHF
.,TRBJ1-4,TRBV10-3,TRBD1,TGTGCCATCAGTGAATCCAGGACAGGGAGCGAGTCAAAACTGTTTTTT,CAISESRTGSESKLFF
.,TRBJ2-1,TRBV5-1,.,TGCGCCTCCCGCTCCGAGGGAGTCTACAATGAGCAGTTCTTC,CASRSEGVYNEQFF
.,TRBJ1-1,TRBV3-1/TRBV3-2,.,TGTGCCAGCAGCCAAGGGGGCGGGGTTAGAACTGAAGCTTTCTTT,CASSQGGGVRTEAFF
.,TRBJ1-4,TRBV15,.,TGTGCCACCAGCAGAGAACGGGGGGGCGGGGAAAAACTGTTTTTT,CATSRERGGGEKLFF
few,TRBJ2-2,TRBV6-1,.,TGTGCCAGCAGTGACAGGGGCCCAACCAACACCGGGGAGCTGTTTTTT,CASSDRGPTNTGELFF
.,TRBJ2-5,TRBV5-8,.,TGTGCCAGCAGCTTGAGCGGGCGGGAGACCCAGTACTTC,CASSLSGRETQYF
.,TRBJ1-1,TRBV6-5,TRBD1,TGTGCCACCACACGGACAGGGGGATTGAGAACTGAAGCTTTCTTT,CATTRTGGLRTEAFF
.,TRBJ1-5,TRBV7-8,.,TGTGCCAGCAGCACACTGGATTTACAGGGCGGTCAGCCCCAGCATTTT,CASSTLDLQGGQPQHF
.,TRBJ2-3,TRBV28,.,TGTGCCAGCAGCTTACCCCAACCGGGGATATACACAGATACGCAGTATTTT,CASSLPQPGIYTDTQYF
once,TRBJ1-6,TRBV30,.,TGTGCCTGGGGGGCAAGCTCCTATAATTCACCCCTCCACTTT,CAWGASSYNSPLHF
.,TRBJ1-4,TRBV7-9,.,TGTGCCAGCAGCTTAGCCGGGACACAGGATGAAAAACTGTTTTTT,CASSLAGTQDEKLFF
.,TRBJ1-4,TRBV6-5,.,TGTGCCAGCAGAACCCGGAGTATTAATGAAAAACTGTTTTTT,CASRTRSINEKLFF
few,TRBJ1-2,TRBV6-1,TRBD1,TGTGCCAGCAGTGTGCTCCGACAGGGGGTAAACTATGGCTACACCTTC,CASSVLRQGVNYGYTF
.,TRBJ2-7,TRBV3-1/TRBV3-2,.,TGTGCCAGCAGCCAAGATGGTCTTAGCGCACAGTTCTCCTACGAGCAGTACTTC,CASSQDGLSAQFSYEQYF
.,TRBJ2-7,TRBV2,.,TGTGCCAGCAGGGCCCCTGGGGGCCGCCACGAGCAGTACTTC,CASRAPGGRHEQYF